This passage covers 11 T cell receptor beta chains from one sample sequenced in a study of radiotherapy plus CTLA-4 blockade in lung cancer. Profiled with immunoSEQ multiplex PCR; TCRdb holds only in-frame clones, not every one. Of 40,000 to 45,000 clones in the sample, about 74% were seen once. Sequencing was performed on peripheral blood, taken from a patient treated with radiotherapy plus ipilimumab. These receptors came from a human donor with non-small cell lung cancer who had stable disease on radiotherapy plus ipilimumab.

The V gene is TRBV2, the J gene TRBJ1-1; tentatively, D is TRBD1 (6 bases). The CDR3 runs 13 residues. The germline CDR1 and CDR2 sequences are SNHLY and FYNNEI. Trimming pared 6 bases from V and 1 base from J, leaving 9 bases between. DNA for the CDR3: TGTGCCAGCAGACCACAGGGGAACACTGAAGCTTTCTTT. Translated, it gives CASRPQGNTEAFF.

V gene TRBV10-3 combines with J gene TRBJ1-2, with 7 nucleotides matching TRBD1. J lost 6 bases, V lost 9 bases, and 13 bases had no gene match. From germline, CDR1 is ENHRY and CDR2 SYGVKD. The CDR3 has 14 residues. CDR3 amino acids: CAIKQGIITDGYTF. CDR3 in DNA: TGTGCCATTAAACAGGGGATTATAACAGATGGCTACACCTTC.

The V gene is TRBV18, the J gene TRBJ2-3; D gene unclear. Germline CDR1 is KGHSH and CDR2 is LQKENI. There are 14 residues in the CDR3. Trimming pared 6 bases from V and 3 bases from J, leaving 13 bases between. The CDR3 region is CASSPRAQTDTQYF. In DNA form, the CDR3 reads TGTGCCAGCTCCCCTCGCGCGCAAACAGATACGCAGTATTTT.

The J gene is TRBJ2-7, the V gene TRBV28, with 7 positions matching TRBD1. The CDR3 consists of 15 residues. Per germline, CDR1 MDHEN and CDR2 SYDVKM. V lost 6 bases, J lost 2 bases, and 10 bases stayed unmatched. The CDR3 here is CASRPPGTAPYEQYF. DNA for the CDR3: TGTGCCAGCAGGCCCCCCGGGACAGCTCCCTACGAGCAGTACTTC.

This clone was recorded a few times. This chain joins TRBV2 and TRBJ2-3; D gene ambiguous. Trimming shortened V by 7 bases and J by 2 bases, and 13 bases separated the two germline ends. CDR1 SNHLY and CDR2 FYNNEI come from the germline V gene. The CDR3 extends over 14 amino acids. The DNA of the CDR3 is TGTGCCAGCAAGCCGACTGCTACCACAGATACGCAGTATTTT. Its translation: CASKPTATTDTQYF.

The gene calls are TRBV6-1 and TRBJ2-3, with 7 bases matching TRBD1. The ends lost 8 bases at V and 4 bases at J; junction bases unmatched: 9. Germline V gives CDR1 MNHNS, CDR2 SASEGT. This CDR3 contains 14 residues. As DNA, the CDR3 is TGTGCCAGCTCAAAATACAGGGGTCCAGATACGCAGTATTTT. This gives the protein CASSKYRGPDTQYF.

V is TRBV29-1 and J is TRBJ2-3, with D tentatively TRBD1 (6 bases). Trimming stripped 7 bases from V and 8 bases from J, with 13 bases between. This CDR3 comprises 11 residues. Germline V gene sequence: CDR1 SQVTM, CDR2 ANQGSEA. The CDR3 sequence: CSGDLRGTQYF. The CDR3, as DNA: TGCAGCGGGGACCTCAGGGGTACGCAGTATTTT.

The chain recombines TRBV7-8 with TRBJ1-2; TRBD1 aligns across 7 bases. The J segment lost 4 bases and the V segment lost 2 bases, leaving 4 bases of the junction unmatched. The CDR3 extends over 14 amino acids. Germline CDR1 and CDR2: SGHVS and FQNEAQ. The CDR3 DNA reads TGTGCCAGCAGCTTAATCGGGACAGCCTATGGCTACACCTTC. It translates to CASSLIGTAYGYTF.

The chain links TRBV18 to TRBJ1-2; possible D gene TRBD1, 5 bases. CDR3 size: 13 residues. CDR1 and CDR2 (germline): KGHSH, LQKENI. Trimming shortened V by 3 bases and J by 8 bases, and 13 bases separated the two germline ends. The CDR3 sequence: CASSPTREKGYTF. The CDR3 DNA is TGTGCCAGCTCACCGACCAGGGAAAAGGGCTACACCTTC.

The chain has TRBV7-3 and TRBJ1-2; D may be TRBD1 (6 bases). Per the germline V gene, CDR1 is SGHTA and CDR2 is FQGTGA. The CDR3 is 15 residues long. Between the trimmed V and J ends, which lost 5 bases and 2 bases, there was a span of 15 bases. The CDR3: CASSPDRNANYGYTF. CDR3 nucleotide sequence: TGTGCCAGCAGCCCCGACAGGAATGCAAACTATGGCTACACCTTC.

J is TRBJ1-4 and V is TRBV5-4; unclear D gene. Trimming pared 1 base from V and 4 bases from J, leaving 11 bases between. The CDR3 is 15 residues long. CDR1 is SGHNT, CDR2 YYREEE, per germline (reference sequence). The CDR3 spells CASSLSGADNEKLFF. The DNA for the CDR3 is TGTGCCAGCAGCTTGTCGGGTGCCGATAATGAAAAACTGTTTTTT.